The entry below gives a single T cell receptor (beta chain) sequence along with its context. Its antigen is undetermined. Each CDR3 protein gets one entry after TCRdb re-called the RT-PCR reads with MiXCR. The sample holds some 800,000 distinct CDR3 sequences, 21% seen once. There are 11 residues in the CDR3. V was pared by 5 bases and J by 6 bases, with 6 bases between. Germline V gene sequence: CDR1 SEHNR, CDR2 FQNEAQ (reference sequence). The data were obtained in a study of response to subunit inactivated influenza vaccine. Regarding the study as a whole: There was a suggestion from the authors that each seasonal influenza vaccination recruits few new T cells.

This rearrangement joins TRBV7-9 to TRBJ2-3; D is unclear. The material was PBMCs from blood, obtained less than 6 days after vaccination. This TCR derives from a man aged 50-59 years who received an inactivated influenza vaccine. The CDR3 sequence is CASSNEDTQYF. CDR3 coding DNA: TGTGCCAGCAGCAACGAGGATACGCAGTATTTT.